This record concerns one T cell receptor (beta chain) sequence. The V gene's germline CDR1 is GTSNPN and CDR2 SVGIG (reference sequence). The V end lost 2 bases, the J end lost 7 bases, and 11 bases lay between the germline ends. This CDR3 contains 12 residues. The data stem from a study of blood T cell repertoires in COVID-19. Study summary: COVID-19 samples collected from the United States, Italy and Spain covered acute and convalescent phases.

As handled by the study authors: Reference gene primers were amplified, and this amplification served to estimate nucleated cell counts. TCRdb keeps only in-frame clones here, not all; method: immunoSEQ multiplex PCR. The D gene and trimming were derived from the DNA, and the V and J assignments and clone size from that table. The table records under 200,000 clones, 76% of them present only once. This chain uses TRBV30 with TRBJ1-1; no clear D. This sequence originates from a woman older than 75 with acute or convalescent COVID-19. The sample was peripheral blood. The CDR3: CAWSPRRNEAFF. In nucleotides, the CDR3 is TGTGCCTGGAGTCCCCGCAGAAATGAAGCTTTCTTT.